The next 23 T cell receptor beta chains were all read from a single sample in a study of sequential checkpoint blockade in melanoma. Clones were read by immunoSEQ multiplex PCR, and TCRdb kept only the in-frame ones, dropping some. The sample lists under 20,000 clones, approximately 66% occurring once. The treatment is: randomized to nivolumab then ipilimumab (arm A) or the reverse (arm B). Sample: CD8+ T cells sorted from blood (inferred from file names), taken from a patient given nivolumab and ipilimumab in sequence. These receptors were taken from a human donor with melanoma.

The rearrangement uses TRBV9 and TRBJ1-6; 7 nucleotides align to TRBD1. V lost 0 bases and J lost 10; bases outside the gene matches: 7. The CDR3 is 15 residues long. Germline CDR1 is SGDLS and CDR2 is YYNGEE. DNA for the CDR3: TGTGCCAGCAGCGTAGGGGCAGGGGGAATGTCACCCCTCCACTTT. It translates to CASSVGAGGMSPLHF.

The chain links TRBV6-6 to TRBJ2-1; no firm D call. The CDR3 is 15 amino acids. V was pared by 4 bases and J by 1 base, with 11 bases between. CDR1 MNHNY and CDR2 SVGAGI come from the germline V gene (reference sequence). The CDR3 nucleotides are TGTGCCAGCAGTTCAGGAAGTGGATCCTACAATGAGCAGTTCTTC. It is translated as CASSSGSGSYNEQFF.

The chain employs TRBV27 and TRBJ1-5; tentative D call: TRBD1 (6 bases). This CDR3 is 14 amino acids long. V lost 5 bases to trimming and J lost 4 bases, with 12 bases between them. The germline CDR1 and CDR2 sequences are MNHEY and SMNVEV (reference sequence). The CDR3 loop reads CASSPRTANQPQHF. CDR3 nucleotides: TGTGCCAGCAGTCCTCGGACAGCAAATCAGCCCCAGCATTTT.

This sequence joins TRBV19 and TRBJ2-1, with TRBD1 matching 9 bases. The germline gives CDR1 LNHDA, CDR2 SQIVND (reference sequence). This CDR3 region has 14 residues. V shed 5 bases and J 1 base; nucleotides not matched to a gene: 0. CDR3 nucleotides: TGTGCCAGTAGTGGGACAGGGTCCTACAATGAGCAGTTCTTC. Translation gives CASSGTGSYNEQFF.

This chain connects TRBV4-3 to TRBJ2-1; 8 bases fit TRBD2. CDR3 length: 14 residues. Germline CDR1 reads LGHNA; CDR2 reads YSLEER. Trimming cost V 4 bases and J 6 bases; bases outside gene matches: 5. CDR3 sequence: CASSPSGGANEQFF. CDR3 nucleotides: TGCGCCAGCAGCCCCTCGGGGGGGGCCAATGAGCAGTTCTTC.

The V and J genes are TRBV7-8 and TRBJ2-7, with unresolved D. The CDR3 loop spans 13 amino acids. Trimming shortened V by 7 bases and J by 4 bases, and 14 bases separated the two germline ends. Germline CDR1 and CDR2: SGHVS and FQNEAQ. In DNA form, the CDR3 reads TGTGCCAGCACCTTGCTTATTGCGTACGAGCAGTACTTC. This codes for CASTLLIAYEQYF.

This clone was detected only once. The rearrangement joins TRBV27 to TRBJ1-1; D remains unclear. Trimming stripped 5 bases from V and 0 bases from J, with 13 bases between. This CDR3 has 15 amino acids. Germline V lookup: CDR1 MNHEY, CDR2 SMNVEV (reference sequence). CDR3 in DNA: TGTGCCAGCAGTCTGATGCGGGCAGTGAACACTGAAGCTTTCTTT. As protein: CASSLMRAVNTEAFF.

This clone qualifies as medium-sized. The chain is built from TRBV14 and TRBJ1-1; a possible D gene is TRBD1 (6 bases). In germline, CDR1 is SGHDN, CDR2 FVKESK. V gave up 4 bases and J gave up 3 bases, with 15 bases separating them. This CDR3 has 15 amino acids. CDR3 loop: CASSRQGFWDTEAFF. CDR3 coding DNA: TGTGCCAGCAGCCGCCAGGGGTTTTGGGACACTGAAGCTTTCTTT.

V is TRBV27 and J is TRBJ2-4; TRBD2 agrees at 14 bases. The CDR3 consists of 19 residues. Germline V gives CDR1 MNHEY, CDR2 SMNVEV (reference sequence). Germline trimming cut 7 bases from V and 0 bases from J; bases unmatched to any gene: 11. The CDR3 reads CASKWSGTSGGIAKNIQYF. Written as DNA, the CDR3 is TGTGCCAGCAAGTGGTCGGGGACTAGCGGGGGTATAGCCAAAAACATTCAGTACTTC.

On this clone: Relative to the germline gene, one junction end is altered; a read error may explain this. This chain joins TRBV13 and TRBJ1-2; D is possibly TRBD1 (6 bases). Per the germline V gene, CDR1 is PRHDT and CDR2 is FYEKMQ (reference sequence). The CDR3 contains 14 residues. This CDR3 is CASSVGDINYGYTF. The CDR3 DNA reads as TGTGCCAGCAGCGTAGGGGACATTAACTATGGCTACACCTTC.

This chain links TRBV10-3 with TRBJ2-2; possibly TRBD1 for D (6 bases). Germline CDR1 reads ENHRY; CDR2 reads SYGVKD. The CDR3 spans 16 residues. The ends were cut back, 3 bases at V and 5 bases at J, with 16 bases in the middle. CDR3 amino acids: CAISDPDRQWTGELFF. The CDR3 nucleotides read TGTGCCATCAGTGACCCCGACAGGCAGTGGACCGGGGAGCTGTTTTTT.

This rearrangement joins TRBV25-1 to TRBJ1-2, with a weak D call TRBD1 (6 bases). V lost 2 bases and J lost 5, with 15 bases in between. The germline CDR1 and CDR2 sequences are MGHDK and SYGVNS. The CDR3 length is 15 residues. The CDR3 here is CASSELGRGGYGYTF. CDR3 nucleotide sequence: TGTGCCAGCAGTGAACTTGGCAGGGGTGGATATGGCTACACCTTC.

This clone was observed a handful of times. V is TRBV10-3 and J is TRBJ2-7; D is perhaps TRBD1 (5 bases). V was clipped by 2 bases and J by 6 bases, with 14 bases between them. The CDR3 has 14 residues. Germline V gene lookup returns CDR1 ENHRY and CDR2 SYGVKD. CDR3 nucleotides: TGTGCCATCAGTGAGCCCAGACAGATCTTCGAGCAGTACTTC. Translation gives CAISEPRQIFEQYF.

The gene calls are TRBV7-9 and TRBJ2-1, with D perhaps TRBD1 (6 bases). Between the trimmed V and J ends, which lost 6 bases and 2 bases, there was a span of 17 bases. This CDR3 contains 16 residues. CDR1 SEHNR and CDR2 FQNEAQ come from the germline V gene (reference sequence). The CDR3 reads CASREGSGGTYNEQFF. CDR3 DNA: TGTGCCAGCAGAGAAGGAAGTGGGGGCACCTACAATGAGCAGTTCTTC.

This chain's CDR3 is CASSHGGGETQYF. The CDR3 nucleotides are TGTGCCAGCAGCCACGGGGGGGGCGAGACCCAGTACTTC. The chain couples TRBV7-8 to TRBJ2-5; 8 bases match TRBD2. This CDR3 comprises 13 residues. In germline, CDR1 is SGHVS, CDR2 FQNEAQ. The V gene end was trimmed by 5 bases and the J gene end by 5 bases; junction bases not matched to a gene: 4.

The gene calls are TRBV4-1 and TRBJ1-1; D is undetermined. CDR3 length: 14 amino acids. Trimming left V 2 bases short and J 3 bases short, with 10 bases between. Germline CDR1 MGHRA, CDR2 YSYEKL. The CDR3 loop reads CASSQYNTYTEAFF. Here the CDR3 DNA reads TGCGCCAGCAGCCAATACAACACCTACACTGAAGCTTTCTTT.

The chain uses TRBV7-3 and TRBJ2-7, with TRBD1 matching 11 bases. Germline V CDR1 and CDR2: SGHTA, FQGTGA. J gave up 5 bases and V 5 bases, and 14 bases lay outside the gene matches. This CDR3 is 17 amino acids long. The CDR3 protein is CASSPRSGTGGLDEQYF. CDR3 bases: TGTGCCAGCAGCCCCCGGTCCGGGACAGGGGGTTTGGACGAGCAGTACTTC.

This clone came up once. The gene calls are TRBV7-6 and TRBJ2-5; no reliable D call. CDR1 is SGHVS and CDR2 is FNYEAQ in the germline V gene. This CDR3 comprises 16 residues. The ends were cut back, 5 bases at V and 4 bases at J, with 20 bases in the middle. The CDR3 spells CASSLTWQAMRETQYF. In DNA form, the CDR3 reads TGTGCCAGCAGCCTCACTTGGCAGGCAATGCGAGAGACCCAGTACTTC.

This chain links TRBV9 with TRBJ2-1; D is possibly TRBD1 (6 bases). Germline V gene sequence: CDR1 SGDLS, CDR2 YYNGEE. The CDR3 contains 14 residues. Trimming left V 4 bases short and J 2 bases short, with 10 bases between. The CDR3 sequence: CASSPGATYNEQFF. Written as DNA, the CDR3 is TGTGCCAGCAGCCCAGGGGCAACCTACAATGAGCAGTTCTTC.

This clone has a handful of counts. The CDR3 coding sequence is TGTGCCAGCAGCCCTTCCGGAGGCGGCAACGAGCAGTACTTC. Residues: CASSPSGGGNEQYF. This rearrangement joins TRBV13 to TRBJ2-7, with D tentatively TRBD2 (5 bases). Germline V gene lookup returns CDR1 PRHDT and CDR2 FYEKMQ (reference sequence). V was trimmed by 5 bases and J by 5 bases, leaving 16 bases between them. The CDR3 is made up of 14 amino acids.

DNA for the CDR3: TGTGCCAGCAGTTTAAGCAGGGGGCGAACAGATACGCAGTATTTT. Amino acid sequence: CASSLSRGRTDTQYF. The chain couples TRBV27 to TRBJ2-3; 8 nucleotides align to TRBD1. The V and J ends lost 2 bases and 3 bases, in that order; junction bases with no gene match: 4. CDR3 length equals 15 residues. Germline V gene lookup returns CDR1 MNHEY and CDR2 SMNVEV (reference sequence).

The V and J genes are TRBV9 and TRBJ2-2; D is unclear. Germline assignment: CDR1 SGDLS and CDR2 YYNGEE. V lost 7 bases, J lost 0 bases, and 13 bases lay in between. This CDR3 comprises 15 residues. The CDR3 protein is CASGVSAANTGELFF. Here the CDR3 DNA reads TGTGCCAGCGGAGTGTCCGCAGCGAACACCGGGGAGCTGTTTTTT.

This chain uses TRBV4-1 with TRBJ2-7, with 7 bases aligning to TRBD2. Trimming removed 1 base from V and 7 bases from J; junction bases left unmatched: 1. The CDR3 sequence is 12 residues long. Germline lookup yields CDR1 MGHRA and CDR2 YSYEKL. This CDR3 reads CASSQVGGEQYF. The DNA for the CDR3 is TGCGCCAGCAGCCAAGTCGGGGGGGAGCAGTACTTC.